The clone carrying this TCR beta chain has just a few counts. The target antigen is unknown. Findings of the study overall: Tumor memory CD4+ T cell TCR gene usage was found to cluster with blood and lymph node memory CD4+ cells and with lymph node naive CD4+ cells. Greatest tumor Treg TCR overlap was with tumor naive CD4+ cells. Larger-cohort validation covered only one TCR beta V-J rearrangement.

Each CDR3 protein is one row after TCRdb ran MiXCR on the 5' RACE reads. The table has some 32,000 distinct CDR3 sequences, roughly a quarter seen once. Sequenced input: memory CD4+ T cells sorted from blood. Described subset: memory CD4+ T cells, CD4+CD45RO+CD25-. The source is a female donor with breast cancer.

For the CDR3, the DNA is TGTGCCAGCAGCTTAGCGATTGAGACAGGGACCTATAATTCACCCCTCCACTTT. Translated: CASSLAIETGTYNSPLHF. V and J are TRBV7-9 and TRBJ1-6, with TRBD1 matching 7 bases. The germline CDR1 and CDR2 sequences are SEHNR and FQNEAQ (reference sequence). The ends lost 0 bases at V and 2 bases at J; junction bases unmatched: 7. The CDR3 runs to 18 residues.